These T cell receptor beta chains were read from a single sample in a study of blood T cell repertoires in COVID-19. Using immunoSEQ multiplex PCR, the repertoire was profiled, and TCRdb retains in-frame clones only, with some absent. Of approximately 170,000 clones listed, 80% to 90% are singletons. The sample was PBMCs or T cells enriched from blood (not recorded which). The receptor set was obtained from a woman in her forties or fifties who had recovered from COVID-19. The CDR3 runs from the conserved cysteine through the conserved F or W. Each record gives: D gene, V gene, J gene, clone size, CDR3 DNA, CDR3 protein. The D gene is left open where the match is weak. Rows may omit the clone size; those that give it use once, few, many or a size class.

D: -; V: TRBV9; J: TRBJ2-7; size: -; DNA: TGTGCCAGCAAACTCCCCTACGAGCAGTACTTC; CDR3: CASKLPYEQYF
D: -; V: TRBV19; J: TRBJ2-3; size: many; DNA: TGTGCCAGTAATCCGGAGACCTCTGTCTCGCAGTATTTT; CDR3: CASNPETSVSQYF
D: TRBD1; V: TRBV29-1; J: TRBJ2-2; size: -; DNA: TGCAGCGTTCAAGACAGGGGGCTCACCGGGGAGCTGTTTTTT; CDR3: CSVQDRGLTGELFF
D: -; V: TRBV5-4; J: TRBJ1-5; size: -; DNA: TGTGCCAGCAGTCTTGGGGGGATGAGGTCGGATCAGCCCCAGCATTTT; CDR3: CASSLGGMRSDQPQHF
D: TRBD1; V: TRBV3-1/TRBV3-2; J: TRBJ2-2; size: few; DNA: TGTGCCAGCAGCCAAATGGGACAGGCCGGGGAGCTGTTTTTT; CDR3: CASSQMGQAGELFF
D: TRBD1; V: TRBV29-1; J: TRBJ1-4; size: -; DNA: TGCAGCGTACGGACAGGGACAGGGATTAATGAAAAACTGTTTTTT; CDR3: CSVRTGTGINEKLFF
D: -; V: TRBV11-2; J: TRBJ1-1; size: -; DNA: TGTGCCAGCAGCTTAGTATACGGGGGGCTCGAGGGCACTGAAGCTTTCTTT; CDR3: CASSLVYGGLEGTEAFF
D: -; V: TRBV19; J: TRBJ1-2; size: few; DNA: TGTGCCAGTAGTATTGGGACGCCAGGGAGGTCTGGCTACACCTTC; CDR3: CASSIGTPGRSGYTF
D: -; V: TRBV20-1; J: TRBJ2-7; size: -; DNA: TGCAGTGCTAGTAAAACAGGGACCTACGAGCAGTACTTC; CDR3: CSASKTGTYEQYF
D: TRBD1; V: TRBV6-5; J: TRBJ2-2; size: few; DNA: TGTGCCAGCAGGGGGACAGGACTCCCCGGGGAGCTGTTTTTT; CDR3: CASRGTGLPGELFF
D: TRBD1; V: TRBV2; J: TRBJ1-2; size: -; DNA: TGTGCCAGCAGTGTCAAGGGGGCTGCCTATGGCTACACCTTC; CDR3: CASSVKGAAYGYTF
D: -; V: TRBV12-3/TRBV12-4; J: TRBJ2-7; size: few; DNA: TGTGCCAGCACGTTGCGGGGAGTCAACGAGCAGTACTTC; CDR3: CASTLRGVNEQYF
D: TRBD1; V: TRBV19; J: TRBJ1-2; size: -; DNA: TGTGCCAGTAGTAATAGGGGGCTTCACTATGGCTACACCTTC; CDR3: CASSNRGLHYGYTF
D: TRBD2; V: TRBV28; J: TRBJ2-7; size: -; DNA: TGTGCCAGCAGGACTAGCGGGAGCTACGAGCAGTACTTC; CDR3: CASRTSGSYEQYF
D: TRBD2; V: TRBV5-4; J: TRBJ2-1; size: -; DNA: TGTGCCAGCAGCTTGCCACTAGCGGGAACCTACAATGAGCAGTTCTTC; CDR3: CASSLPLAGTYNEQFF
D: -; V: TRBV5-6; J: TRBJ2-7; size: -; DNA: TGTGCCAGCAGCTTGGTATCGCAGGAGCAGTACTTC; CDR3: CASSLVSQEQYF
D: TRBD1; V: TRBV12-5; J: TRBJ1-2; size: -; DNA: TGTGCTAGTGGCTCCTTGGGGACAGGCTTAGCCTTCAACTATGGCTACACCTTC; CDR3: CASGSLGTGLAFNYGYTF
D: TRBD1; V: TRBV4-1; J: TRBJ2-2; size: -; DNA: TGCGCCAGCAGCCAAGGGGACAGAATTACCGGGGAGCTGTTTTTT; CDR3: CASSQGDRITGELFF
D: TRBD1; V: TRBV19; J: TRBJ2-2; size: -; DNA: TGTGCCAGTAGTCCCGCCGGACAGGACACCGGGGAGCTGTTTTTT; CDR3: CASSPAGQDTGELFF
D: TRBD2; V: TRBV4-3; J: TRBJ2-1; size: -; DNA: TGCGCCAGCAGCCAAGTCGGGGGGGCTGGTGAGCAGTTCTTC; CDR3: CASSQVGGAGEQFF
D: TRBD1; V: TRBV28; J: TRBJ2-7; size: -; DNA: TGTGCCAGCAGTTTGCCAGGGGGCGAGTACGAGCAGTACTTC; CDR3: CASSLPGGEYEQYF
D: -; V: TRBV19; J: TRBJ1-2; size: -; DNA: TGTGCCAGTACCCCGGGAGGGTTATTCTATGGCTACACCTTC; CDR3: CASTPGGLFYGYTF
D: -; V: TRBV7-2; J: TRBJ1-2; size: once; DNA: TGTGCCAGCAGCTTATTTATTGGGGAAACTAGTGGCTACACCTTC; CDR3: CASSLFIGETSGYTF
D: -; V: TRBV28; J: TRBJ1-4; size: -; DNA: TGTGCCAGCTCCGAAGCGGGTAATGAAAAACTGTTTTTT; CDR3: CASSEAGNEKLFF
D: -; V: TRBV29-1; J: TRBJ2-5; size: -; DNA: TGCAGCGTTGGTTCGGGACTCACCCAAGAGACCCAGTACTTC; CDR3: CSVGSGLTQETQYF
D: TRBD1; V: TRBV24-1; J: TRBJ2-7; size: -; DNA: TGTGCCACCAGTGATCCCGGGACAGGGGCCTACGAGCAGTACTTC; CDR3: CATSDPGTGAYEQYF
D: -; V: TRBV19; J: TRBJ1-2; size: -; DNA: TGTGCCAGTAGGGCAGGGGAATTGAGGGGCTACACCTTC; CDR3: CASRAGELRGYTF
D: -; V: TRBV5-8; J: TRBJ2-4; size: -; DNA: TGTGCCAGCAGCTTGGCGAGTCACTTC; CDR3: CASSLASHF
D: TRBD1; V: TRBV5-4; J: TRBJ2-7; size: few; DNA: TGTGCCAGCAGCTTGGGGGGACAGGTATTCTACGAGCAGTACTTC; CDR3: CASSLGGQVFYEQYF
D: -; V: TRBV19; J: TRBJ1-2; size: -; DNA: TGTGCCAGTACCATGGGACGGCGGGAATTCTATGGCTACACCTTC; CDR3: CASTMGRREFYGYTF
D: TRBD1; V: TRBV10-3; J: TRBJ1-1; size: once; DNA: TGTGCCATCAGTGTGACAGGGATGACTGAAGCTTTCTTT; CDR3: CAISVTGMTEAFF
D: TRBD1; V: TRBV3-1/TRBV3-2; J: TRBJ1-3; size: -; DNA: TGTGCCAGCAGCCAGGGGACAGGGGGCGGAAACACCATATATTTT; CDR3: CASSQGTGGGNTIYF
D: -; V: TRBV7-2; J: TRBJ2-7; size: -; DNA: TGTGCCAGCAGCTTATCTAGAGGCAGTCTCTACGAGCAGTACTTC; CDR3: CASSLSRGSLYEQYF
D: -; V: TRBV18; J: TRBJ1-1; size: -; DNA: TGTGCCAGCTCCGCAGACATGAACACTGAAGCTTTCTTT; CDR3: CASSADMNTEAFF